This TCR beta chain was sequenced in a study of T cells in Graves' hyperthyroidism and ophthalmopathy. The investigators amplified TCR beta CDR3 regions from RNA transcripts. The HTBI primer set served for first-round RT-PCR of the TCR CDR3. TCRdb re-derived calls from the multiplex PCR reads in MiXCR, one entry per CDR3 protein. The data contain around 340,000 distinct CDR3 sequences, approximately 15% of them seen just once; the ten biggest clones take up approximately 31%. In patients aged 18 to 65, hyperthyroidism was newly diagnosed, with duration under 2 months. Exclusion criteria comprised uncontrolled infection, other autoimmune disease, pregnancy or lactation. This TCR came from a man aged 25 to 45 with Graves' hyperthyroidism. Material: blood.

CDR3 sequence (DNA): TGCGCCAGCAGCCCTGTACCGAACACTGAAGCTTTCTTT. Its translation: CASSPVPNTEAFF. The chain carries TRBV5-1 and TRBJ1-1; D is uncertain. This CDR3 is built from 13 residues. V lost 4 bases and J 1 base, leaving 8 bases between the germline ends. Germline V gene lookup returns CDR1 SGHRS and CDR2 YFSETQ.